This T cell receptor beta chain was sequenced in a study of stem cell transplantation in POMP-related autoinflammatory disease. CDR1 is SGHRS, CDR2 YFSETQ, per germline. The CDR3 loop spans 16 amino acids. The trim removed 4 bases at V and 3 bases at J, leaving 9 bases unmatched. Assay: immunoSEQ multiplex PCR; the TCRdb copy retains only in-frame clones and omits some. Of around 530 clones detected, 83% appear once; the ten largest clones hold roughly 6.6%. The source of this sequence is a human donor with POMP-related autoinflammation and immune dysregulation (PRAID). The source was CD4+ follicular helper T cells (Tfh) from PBMCs, collected before stem cell transplantation. V is TRBV5-1 and J is TRBJ2-3; 9 positions agree with TRBD1. The CDR3 DNA follows: TGCGCCAGCAGCACGGGGACAGGGAGCGGGACAGATACGCAGTATTTT. As protein: CASSTGTGSGTDTQYF.